The 4 T cell receptor beta chains in this list originate from one sample, sequenced in a study of cytomegalovirus exposure and HLA in healthy donors. With 60 Vbeta and 13 Jbeta primers, the PCR was carried out. The repertoire was sequenced with immunoSEQ multiplex PCR; TCRdb's copy has only in-frame clones and lacks some. This sample contains about 110,000 clones. Sequencing was performed on PBMCs. The source of these receptors is a young man in good health and CMV-seronegative.

This chain joins TRBV14 and TRBJ1-1; the D is unclear. Germline assignment: CDR1 SGHDN and CDR2 FVKESK. The V and J ends lost 0 bases and 6 bases respectively, with 11 bases between them. The length of the CDR3 is 14 residues. The CDR3 region has the DNA TGTGCCAGCAGCCAAGATCTTATACAGCCTGAAGCTTTCTTT. Residues: CASSQDLIQPEAFF.

V usage is TRBV5-1 and J usage is TRBJ2-7; TRBD2 might be the D (5 bases). The CDR3 consists of 14 residues. CDR1 and CDR2 (germline): SGHRS, YFSETQ. V gave up 0 bases and J gave up 2 bases, with 9 bases separating them. The CDR3 region is CASSLEVGAYEQYF. For the CDR3, the DNA is TGCGCCAGCAGCTTGGAAGTCGGGGCCTACGAGCAGTACTTC.

This sequence joins TRBV2 and TRBJ2-7, with TRBD1 matching over 8 bases. Trimming removed 9 bases from V and 7 bases from J; junction bases left unmatched: 11. This CDR3 has 13 residues. The germline V gene has CDR1 SNHLY and CDR2 FYNNEI. The CDR3 loop is CASMTSGGSEQYF. Here the CDR3 DNA reads TGTGCCAGTATGACTTCAGGGGGCTCGGAGCAGTACTTC. Drawing the rest from reference TRBV2 and TRBJ2-7, the complete variable domain is EPEVTQTPSHQVTQMGQEVILRCVPISNHLYFYWYRQILGQKVEFLVSFYNNEISEKSEIFDDQFSVERPDGSNFTLKIRSTKLEDSAMYFCASMTSGGSEQYFGPGTRLTVT.

V gene TRBV6-5 combines with J gene TRBJ1-5; 9 nucleotides line up with TRBD1. Germline loops: CDR1 MNHEY, CDR2 SVGAGI. There are 15 residues in the CDR3. V gave up 5 bases and J gave up 7 bases; unmatched junction bases: 9. CDR3 in DNA: TGTGCCAGCAGTCTCGGGACAGGGTTTGGACAGCCCCAGCATTTT. It yields the protein CASSLGTGFGQPQHF.